This entry lists 14 T cell receptor beta chains sequenced from one sample in a study of blood T cells in healthy people across ages. Together with a sample-barcoded 5' primer, a J-beta primer mix was included in a second PCR lasting roughly 6 to 12 cycles. TCRdb re-analysed the 5' RACE reads in MiXCR, keeping a single row per CDR3 protein. The table shows over 1,300,000 distinct CDR3 sequences, with almost 60% occurring only once. The sequencing sample was made of blood. The receptors come from a man aged 18 to 29 in good health.

This chain connects TRBV7-2 to TRBJ2-5, with TRBD1 as a possible D gene (7 bases). Matching the DNA end better, TRBJ2-7 makes the J call doubtful. Germline CDR1 is SGHTA and CDR2 is FQGNSA. The length of the CDR3 is 15 residues. CDR3 in amino acids: CASSLGGQLPYEQYF. DNA of the CDR3: TGTGCCAGCAGCTTGGGGGGACAGCTCCCCTACGAGCAGTACTTC.

This rearrangement joins TRBV11-2 to TRBJ2-7; tentative D call: TRBD2 (5 bases). Trimming cost V 0 bases and J 4 bases, with 13 bases left between them. Per germline, CDR1 SGHAT and CDR2 FQNNGV. The CDR3 length is 15 residues. The CDR3 DNA reads as TGTGCCAGCAGCTTAGAGTTGCCTAGCACATACGAGCAGTACTTC. It encodes CASSLELPSTYEQYF.

This clonotype was observed a few times. This rearrangement joins TRBV4-3 to TRBJ2-7; 9 bases line up with TRBD1. CDR1 is LGHNA, CDR2 YSLEER, per germline. Germline trimming cut 0 bases from V and 0 bases from J; bases unmatched to any gene: 3. This CDR3 has 16 amino acids. CDR3 sequence reads: CASSQERTGDSYEQYF. The CDR3 region has the DNA TGCGCCAGCAGCCAAGAGAGGACAGGGGACTCCTACGAGCAGTACTTC.

CDR3 region: CASSYFGGRSYEQYF. The CDR3 DNA follows: TGTGCCAGCAGTTATTTCGGGGGCCGCTCCTACGAGCAGTACTTC. V gene TRBV6-2 or TRBV6-3 combines with J gene TRBJ2-7; D tentatively reads TRBD1 or TRBD2 (6 bases each). The V end was cut by 3 bases, the J end by 0 bases, with 12 bases between. CDR1 and CDR2 from the germline V gene are MNHEY and SVGEGT. CDR3 length equals 15 residues.

The genes are TRBV4-3 and TRBJ2-7, with D perhaps TRBD2 (5 bases). This CDR3 region has 15 residues. V dropped 0 bases and J dropped 3 bases, with 12 bases sitting between them. The germline V gene encodes CDR1 LGHNA and CDR2 YSLEER. The CDR3 nucleotides are TGCGCCAGCAGCCAAGAGGGTACTAGTCACTACGAGCAGTACTTC. It specifies CASSQEGTSHYEQYF.

The chain's CDR3 is CAIRDSPRASYEQYF. The CDR3 DNA reads as TGTGCCATCAGGGACAGCCCCCGCGCCTCCTACGAGCAGTACTTC. The chain couples TRBV10-3 to TRBJ2-7; D possibly corresponds to TRBD1 (6 bases). The length of the CDR3 is 15 residues. Germline lookup yields CDR1 ENHRY and CDR2 SYGVKD. Trimming took off 6 bases at V and 0 bases at J, with 15 bases between the two ends.

This chain joins TRBV5-6 and TRBJ1-5; 9 bases map to TRBD1. Germline trimming cut 4 bases from V and 4 bases from J; bases unmatched to any gene: 9. The CDR3 has 16 amino acids. The germline gives CDR1 SGHDT, CDR2 YYEEEE. The CDR3 protein is CASSVGTGGANQPQHF. DNA of the CDR3: TGTGCCAGCAGCGTGGGAACAGGGGGCGCAAATCAGCCCCAGCATTTT.

In its sample, this clonotype was seen once. The V gene is TRBV7-9, the J gene TRBJ1-4, with unresolved D. Germline values: CDR1 SEHNR, CDR2 FQNEAQ (reference sequence). V dropped 3 bases and J dropped 8 bases, with 10 bases sitting between them. The length of the CDR3 is 13 residues. The CDR3 here is CASSFWQSEKLFF. The CDR3 coding sequence is TGTGCCAGCAGCTTTTGGCAGTCAGAAAAACTGTTTTTT.

As concerns this clonotype: One end of the junction fails to match germline, which may point to a read error. The rearrangement uses TRBV20-1 and TRBJ2-3; D possibly matches TRBD1 or TRBD2 (7 bases each). This CDR3 has 14 amino acids. CDR1 and CDR2 (germline): DFQATT, SNEGSKA (reference sequence). This chain's CDR3 is CSAPSGGAIDTRYF. Written as DNA, the CDR3 is TGCAGTGCCCCATCAGGGGGGGCAATTGATACGCGGTATTTT.

The chain is built from TRBV9 and TRBJ2-2, with 8 bases that match TRBD2. Germline V gives CDR1 SGDLS, CDR2 YYNGEE. This CDR3 spans 15 amino acids. V lost 0 bases to trimming and J lost 5 bases; unmatched junction nucleotides: 3. DNA of the CDR3: TGTGCCAGCAGCGTAGTGGGACTAGGAACCGGGGAGCTGTTTTTT. Protein: CASSVVGLGTGELFF.

The chain has TRBV20-1 and TRBJ2-4; possibly TRBD2 for D (5 bases). The assigned J gene may be wrong: the sequence end matches TRBJ2-7 better. The V gene's germline CDR1 is DFQATT and CDR2 SNEGSKA (reference sequence). CDR3 size: 14 residues. Here the CDR3 reads CSARDPTGEYEQYF. DNA for the CDR3: TGCAGTGCTAGAGACCCAACCGGGGAATACGAGCAGTACTTC.

Here the CDR3 reads CASTRLQTTDTQYF. CDR3 nucleotides: TGTGCCAGCACCCGACTCCAAACGACGGATACGCAGTATTTT. V is TRBV28 and J is TRBJ2-3; no firm D call. Germline CDR1 is MDHEN and CDR2 is SYDVKM. Trimming stripped 7 bases from V and 6 bases from J, with 17 bases between. The CDR3 totals 14 residues.

This clonotype was counted a few times. The J gene is TRBJ2-5, the V gene TRBV12-3 or TRBV12-4, with D tentatively TRBD1 (5 bases). The ends were cut back, 7 bases at V and 5 bases at J, with 17 bases in the middle. This CDR3 contains 14 residues. The CDR3 is CASTQGAVWETQYF. In DNA form, the CDR3 reads TGTGCCAGCACCCAAGGGGCCGTATGGGAGACCCAGTACTTC.

As regards this clonotype: A read error may account for a junction end that differs from germline. The genes are TRBV4-1 and TRBJ1-1; no clear D. Germline assignment: CDR1 MGHRA and CDR2 YSYEKL. This CDR3 contains 14 residues. The CDR3 DNA follows: TGCGCCAGCAGCCAAGCAAATAGGAACGCTGAAGCTTTCTTT. It translates to CASSQANRNAEAFF.